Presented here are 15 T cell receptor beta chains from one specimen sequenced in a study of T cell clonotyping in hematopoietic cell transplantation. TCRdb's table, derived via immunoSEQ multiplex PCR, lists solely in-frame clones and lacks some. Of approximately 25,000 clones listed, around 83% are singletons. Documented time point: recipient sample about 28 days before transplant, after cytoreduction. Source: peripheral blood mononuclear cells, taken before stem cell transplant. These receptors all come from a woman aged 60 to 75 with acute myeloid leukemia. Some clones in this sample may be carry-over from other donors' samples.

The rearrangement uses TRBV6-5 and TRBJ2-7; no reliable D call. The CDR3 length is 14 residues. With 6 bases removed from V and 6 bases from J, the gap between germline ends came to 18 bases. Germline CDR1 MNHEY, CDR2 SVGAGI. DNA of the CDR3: TGTGCCAGCAGAATCGAGCCTCTAGGCGTCGAGCAGTACTTC. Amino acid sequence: CASRIEPLGVEQYF.

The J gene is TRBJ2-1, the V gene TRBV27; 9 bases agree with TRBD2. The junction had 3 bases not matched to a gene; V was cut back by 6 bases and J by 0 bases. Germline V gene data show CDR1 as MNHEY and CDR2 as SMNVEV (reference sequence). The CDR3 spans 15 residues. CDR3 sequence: CASRVAGASYNEQFF. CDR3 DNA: TGTGCCAGCAGGGTAGCGGGAGCCTCCTACAATGAGCAGTTCTTC.

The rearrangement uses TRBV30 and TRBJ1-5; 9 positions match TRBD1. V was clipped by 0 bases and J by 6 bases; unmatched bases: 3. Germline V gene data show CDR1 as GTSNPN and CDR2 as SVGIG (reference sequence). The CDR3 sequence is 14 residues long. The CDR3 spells CAWSVRDRAQPQHF. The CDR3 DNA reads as TGTGCCTGGAGTGTACGGGACAGGGCTCAGCCCCAGCATTTT.

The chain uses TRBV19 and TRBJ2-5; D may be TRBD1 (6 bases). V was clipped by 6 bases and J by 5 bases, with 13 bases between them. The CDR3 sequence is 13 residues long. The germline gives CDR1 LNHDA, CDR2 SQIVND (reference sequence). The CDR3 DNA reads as TGTGCCAGTAGGGCAGGGGTCGGGGAGACCCAGTACTTC. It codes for CASRAGVGETQYF. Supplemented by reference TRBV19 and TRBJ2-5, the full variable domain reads DGGITQSPKYLFRKEGQNVTLSCEQNLNHDAMYWYRQDPGQGLRLIYYSQIVNDFQKGDIAEGYSVSREKKESFPLTVTSAQKNPTAFYLCASRAGVGETQYFGPGTRLLVL.

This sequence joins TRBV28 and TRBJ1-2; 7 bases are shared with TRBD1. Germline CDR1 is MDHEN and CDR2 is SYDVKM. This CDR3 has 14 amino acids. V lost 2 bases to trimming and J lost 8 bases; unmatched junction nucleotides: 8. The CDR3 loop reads CASSLTQGVGGYTF. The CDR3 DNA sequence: TGTGCCAGCAGTTTAACCCAGGGGGTGGGGGGCTACACCTTC.

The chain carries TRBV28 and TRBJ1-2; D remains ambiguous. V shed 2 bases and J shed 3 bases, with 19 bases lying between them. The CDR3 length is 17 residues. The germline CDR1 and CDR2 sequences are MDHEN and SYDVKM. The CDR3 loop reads CASSLIFSTRRDYGYTF. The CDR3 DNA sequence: TGTGCCAGCAGTTTAATCTTCTCTACACGGCGGGACTATGGCTACACCTTC.

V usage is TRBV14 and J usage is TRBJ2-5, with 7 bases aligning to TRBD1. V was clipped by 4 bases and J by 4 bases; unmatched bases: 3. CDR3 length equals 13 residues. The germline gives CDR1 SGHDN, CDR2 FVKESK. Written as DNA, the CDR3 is TGTGCCAGCAGCCCGGGACAGCCAGAGACCCAGTACTTC. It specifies CASSPGQPETQYF.

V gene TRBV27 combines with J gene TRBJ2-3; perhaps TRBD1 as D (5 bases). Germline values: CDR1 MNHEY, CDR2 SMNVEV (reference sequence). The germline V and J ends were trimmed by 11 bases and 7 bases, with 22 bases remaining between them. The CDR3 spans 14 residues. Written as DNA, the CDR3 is TGTGCCCTCGCCGGCAGGGAAAGGGTGCATACGCAGTATTTT. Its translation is CALAGRERVHTQYF.

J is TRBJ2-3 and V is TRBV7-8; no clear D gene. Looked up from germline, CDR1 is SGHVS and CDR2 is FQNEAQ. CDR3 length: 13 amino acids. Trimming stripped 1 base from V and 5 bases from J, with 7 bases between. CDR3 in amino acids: CASSLVYGDTQYF. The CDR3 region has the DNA TGTGCCAGCAGCTTAGTTTATGGAGATACGCAGTATTTT.

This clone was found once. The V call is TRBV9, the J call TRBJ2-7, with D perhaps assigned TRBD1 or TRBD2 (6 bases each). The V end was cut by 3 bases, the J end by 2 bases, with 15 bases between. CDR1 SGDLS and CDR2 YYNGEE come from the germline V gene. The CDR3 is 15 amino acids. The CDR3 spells CASSDRDSGAYEQYF. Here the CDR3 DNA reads TGTGCCAGCAGCGACAGGGACTCGGGGGCCTACGAGCAGTACTTC. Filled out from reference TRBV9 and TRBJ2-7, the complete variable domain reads DSGVTQTPKHLITATGQRVTLRCSPRSGDLSVYWYQQSLDQGLQFLIQYYNGEERAKGNILERFSAQQFPDLHSELNLSSLELGDSALYFCASSDRDSGAYEQYFGPGTRLTVT.

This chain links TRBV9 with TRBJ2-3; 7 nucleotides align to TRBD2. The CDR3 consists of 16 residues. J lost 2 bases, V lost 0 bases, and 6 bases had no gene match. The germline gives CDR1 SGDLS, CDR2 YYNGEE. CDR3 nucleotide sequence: TGTGCCAGCAGCGTAGACTGGCGGGAGACCACAGATACGCAGTATTTT. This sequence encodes CASSVDWRETTDTQYF.

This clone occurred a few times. CDR3 sequence reads: CASSMTDRAYNSPLHF. The CDR3 nucleotides are TGTGCCAGTAGTATGACCGACAGGGCCTATAATTCACCCCTCCACTTT. The chain combines TRBV19 with TRBJ1-6; 7 nucleotides align to TRBD1. V lost 3 bases and J lost 2; bases outside the gene matches: 4. CDR3 length equals 16 residues. Germline assignment: CDR1 LNHDA and CDR2 SQIVND (reference sequence). Filled out from reference TRBV19 and TRBJ1-6, the complete variable domain reads DGGITQSPKYLFRKEGQNVTLSCEQNLNHDAMYWYRQDPGQGLRLIYYSQIVNDFQKGDIAEGYSVSREKKESFPLTVTSAQKNPTAFYLCASSMTDRAYNSPLHFGNGTRLTVT.

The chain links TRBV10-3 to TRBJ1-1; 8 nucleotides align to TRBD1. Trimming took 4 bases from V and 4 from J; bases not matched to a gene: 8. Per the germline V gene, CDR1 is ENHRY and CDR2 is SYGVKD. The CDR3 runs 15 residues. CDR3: CAISADREWVTEAFF. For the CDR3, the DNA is TGTGCCATCAGTGCGGACAGGGAATGGGTCACTGAAGCTTTCTTT.

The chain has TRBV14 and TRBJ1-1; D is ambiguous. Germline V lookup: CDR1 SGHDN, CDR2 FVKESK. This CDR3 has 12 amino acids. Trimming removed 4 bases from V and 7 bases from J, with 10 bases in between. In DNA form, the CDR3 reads TGTGCCAGCAGCCCACTTGGGATTGAAGCTTTCTTT. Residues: CASSPLGIEAFF.

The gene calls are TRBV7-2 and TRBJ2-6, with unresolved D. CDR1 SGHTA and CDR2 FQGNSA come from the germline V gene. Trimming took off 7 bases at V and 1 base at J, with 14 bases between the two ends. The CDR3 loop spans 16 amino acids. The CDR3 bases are TGTGCCAGCACCTCCCCCCTCCAGTCTGGGGCCAACGTCCTGACTTTC. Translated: CASTSPLQSGANVLTF.